These 26 T cell receptor beta chains originate from one sample sequenced in a study of T cell changes during pregnancy in multiple sclerosis. Libraries were prepared by immunoSEQ multiplex PCR; TCRdb keeps only in-frame clonotypes and omits some of them. Altogether about 36,000 clones are present, about 92% being singletons, with the ten largest covering 0.4% to 0.45%. The sample consisted of CD4+ T cells from peripheral blood mononuclear cells, taken in the first trimester of pregnancy. The receptors shown here come from a female donor with multiple sclerosis, enrolled in a pregnancy study.

The chain is built from TRBV6-7 and TRBJ1-5; no clear D. TRBV6-7 is treated as an ORF (open reading frame) with a function not yet certain. The CDR3 contains 12 residues. V dropped 0 bases and J dropped 6 bases, with 3 bases sitting between them. The chain's CDR3 is CASSYSRQPQHF. The CDR3 DNA reads TGTGCCAGCAGTTACTCGCGTCAGCCCCAGCATTTT.

In DNA form, the CDR3 reads TGTGCCAGCAGTGATGGGGCCCTGGGGAACACTGAAGCTTTCTTT. This translates into CASSDGALGNTEAFF. The chain uses TRBV25-1 and TRBJ1-1, with D tentatively TRBD1 (5 bases). The CDR3 has 15 amino acids. V dropped 3 bases and J dropped 1 base, with 12 bases sitting between them. Per the germline V gene, CDR1 is MGHDK and CDR2 is SYGVNS. The variable domain in full, with the rest retrieved from reference TRBV25-1 and TRBJ1-1, is EADIYQTPRYLVIGTGKKITLECSQTMGHDKMYWYQQDPGMELHLIHYSYGVNSTEKGDLSSESTVSRIRTEHFPLTLESARPSHTSQYLCASSDGALGNTEAFFGQGTRLTVV.

This clone was seen just once. The chain uses TRBV4-1 and TRBJ1-4; D not resolved. Looked up from germline, CDR1 is MGHRA and CDR2 is YSYEKL. V lost 3 bases and J lost 8, with 19 bases in between. This CDR3 region has 16 residues. The CDR3 DNA is TGCGCCAGCAGCCATCCCCAGGTTTTTAGGCTCGAAAAACTGTTTTTT. Encoded protein: CASSHPQVFRLEKLFF.

The gene calls are TRBV29-1 and TRBJ2-3, with 12 bases fitting TRBD2. Looked up from germline, CDR1 is SQVTM and CDR2 is ANQGSEA. Trimming cost V 5 bases and J 11 bases; bases outside gene matches: 5. CDR3 length equals 12 residues. The CDR3 DNA sequence: TGCAGCGTTAGACTAGCGGGAGAGAAGCAGTATTTT. Residues: CSVRLAGEKQYF.

The gene calls are TRBV2 and TRBJ2-3, with D tentatively TRBD1 (6 bases). CDR3 length: 14 amino acids. The germline gives CDR1 SNHLY, CDR2 FYNNEI. With 6 bases removed from V and 4 bases from J, the gap between germline ends came to 14 bases. The CDR3 sequence is CASSGPGGADTQYF. The CDR3 DNA follows: TGTGCCAGCAGCGGCCCTGGGGGCGCAGATACGCAGTATTTT.

This chain connects TRBV2 to TRBJ2-3; a weak D match, TRBD2 (5 bases). Germline V gene data show CDR1 as SNHLY and CDR2 as FYNNEI. V was clipped by 0 bases and J by 0 bases, with 10 bases between them. The CDR3 sequence is 16 residues long. CDR3 residues: CASSEAGVPSTDTQYF. CDR3 bases: TGTGCCAGCAGTGAAGCGGGAGTGCCTAGCACAGATACGCAGTATTTT.

This clone came up a few times. The chain has TRBV29-1 and TRBJ2-2, with D tentatively TRBD1 (6 bases). V dropped 3 bases and J dropped 3 bases, with 8 bases sitting between them. This CDR3 has 13 amino acids. The germline gives CDR1 SQVTM, CDR2 ANQGSEA. This chain's CDR3 is CSVDRGYTGELFF. The CDR3 nucleotides are TGCAGCGTTGACAGGGGATACACCGGGGAGCTGTTTTTT.

The rearrangement links TRBV5-1 to TRBJ1-4; perhaps TRBD1 as D (5 bases). Germline CDR1 SGHRS, CDR2 YFSETQ. V lost 0 bases, J lost 5 bases, and 11 bases lay in between. The CDR3 has 15 amino acids. In nucleotides, the CDR3 is TGCGCCAGCAGCTTGGAGGCAGGGTTGAATGAAAAACTGTTTTTT. It is translated as CASSLEAGLNEKLFF. Full variable domain (missing parts from reference TRBV5-1 and TRBJ1-4): KAGVTQTPRYLIKTRGQQVTLSCSPISGHRSVSWYQQTPGQGLQFLFEYFSETQRNKGNFPGRFSGRQFSNSRSEMNVSTLELGDSALYLCASSLEAGLNEKLFFGSGTQLSVL.

The genes are TRBV5-4 and TRBJ1-2; D not resolved. V lost 4 bases and J 6 bases, leaving 7 bases between the germline ends. Germline V CDR1 and CDR2: SGHNT, YYREEE (reference sequence). The CDR3 runs 11 residues. The CDR3 DNA follows: TGTGCCAGCAGCGGAGTGGATGGCTACACCTTC. This sequence encodes CASSGVDGYTF.

This clone was counted a single time. The gene calls are TRBV9 and TRBJ1-3, with 7 bases lining up with TRBD1. The CDR3 extends over 17 amino acids. Germline V gene data show CDR1 as SGDLS and CDR2 as YYNGEE. The V and J ends lost 2 bases and 0 bases, in that order; junction bases with no gene match: 8. The DNA of the CDR3 is TGTGCCAGCAGCGTCCGGGACAGTCTTCTCTCTGGAAACACCATATATTTT. This codes for CASSVRDSLLSGNTIYF.

The chain recombines TRBV7-9 with TRBJ2-3; 14 nucleotides align to TRBD2. J gave up 4 bases and V 5 bases, and 8 bases lay outside the gene matches. The CDR3 spans 17 residues. Germline V lookup: CDR1 SEHNR, CDR2 FQNEAQ (reference sequence). The DNA of the CDR3 is TGTGCCAGCAGCCGACTAGCGGGGGGGCTGTTGGCAGATACGCAGTATTTT. Amino acid sequence: CASSRLAGGLLADTQYF.

This clone was recorded once. The rearrangement links TRBV11-2 to TRBJ1-1; 8 bases align to TRBD1. Germline CDR1 reads SGHAT; CDR2 reads FQNNGV. This CDR3 region has 13 residues. J lost 5 bases, V lost 7 bases, and 6 bases had no gene match. The chain's CDR3 is CASTYRGRTEAFF. Written as DNA, the CDR3 is TGTGCCAGCACCTACAGGGGGAGGACTGAAGCTTTCTTT. The whole variable domain, remainder taken from reference TRBV11-2 and TRBJ1-1, is EAGVAQSPRYKIIEKRQSVAFWCNPISGHATLYWYQQILGQGPKLLIQFQNNGVVDDSQLPKDRFSAERLKGVDSTLKIQPAKLEDSAVYLCASTYRGRTEAFFGQGTRLTVV.

The chain recombines TRBV18 with TRBJ2-1; D unresolved. The length of the CDR3 is 13 residues. CDR1 is KGHSH, CDR2 LQKENI, per germline. V was trimmed by 2 bases and J by 9 bases, leaving 11 bases between them. The DNA of the CDR3 is TGTGCCAGCTCACCAGGATCACGAGGTGAGCAGTTCTTC. This gives the protein CASSPGSRGEQFF. Based on the CDR3 plus reference TRBV18 and TRBJ2-1, the full variable domain is NAGVMQNPRHLVRRRGQEARLRCSPMKGHSHVYWYRQLPEEGLKFMVYLQKENIIDESGMPKERFSAEFPKEGPSILRIQQVVRGDSAAYFCASSPGSRGEQFFGPGTRLTVL.

The V and J genes are TRBV7-9 and TRBJ1-4; 8 bases agree with TRBD1. V gave up 1 base and J gave up 5 bases; unmatched junction bases: 3. The CDR3 is 15 amino acids. Germline V gene sequence: CDR1 SEHNR, CDR2 FQNEAQ (reference sequence). CDR3 DNA sequence: TGTGCCAGCAGCTTAGTGAGGACAGGGAATGAAAAACTGTTTTTT. This gives the protein CASSLVRTGNEKLFF. Complete variable domain (other parts from reference TRBV7-9 and TRBJ1-4): DTGVSQNPRHKITKRGQNVTFRCDPISEHNRLYWYRQTLGQGPEFLTYFQNEAQLEKSRLLSDRFSAERPKGSFSTLEIQRTEQGDSAMYLCASSLVRTGNEKLFFGSGTQLSVL.

This sequence joins TRBV6-6 and TRBJ1-6; TRBD1 matches 7 bases. Trimming at V came to 7 bases and at J to 7 bases, leaving 10 bases not matched to a gene. The CDR3 spans 15 residues. From germline, CDR1 is MNHNY and CDR2 SVGAGI (reference sequence). The CDR3 nucleotides read TGTGCCAGCATGAGTGGGGGACAGAAAAATTCACCCCTCCACTTT. Its translation is CASMSGGQKNSPLHF.

This chain links TRBV6-5 with TRBJ1-1; no firm D call. Trimming removed 5 bases from V and 0 bases from J, with 10 bases in between. This CDR3 spans 14 amino acids. Germline V CDR1 and CDR2: MNHEY, SVGAGI. CDR3 DNA sequence: TGTGCCAGCAGTCCCCAGAGGATGAACACTGAAGCTTTCTTT. It translates to CASSPQRMNTEAFF.

V usage is TRBV15 and J usage is TRBJ1-1; 10 nucleotides line up with TRBD1. V trimming: 4 bases; J trimming: 1 base; junction bases outside the gene matches: 9. The CDR3 contains 17 residues. Germline lookup yields CDR1 LNHNV and CDR2 YYDKDF (reference sequence). CDR3 sequence reads: CATSMRGQGKRNTEAFF. CDR3 DNA sequence: TGTGCCACCAGCATGAGGGGACAGGGGAAACGGAACACTGAAGCTTTCTTT. Full variable domain (outside the CDR3, taken from reference TRBV15 and TRBJ1-1): DAMVIQNPRYQVTQFGKPVTLSCSQTLNHNVMYWYQQKSSQAPKLLFHYYDKDFNNEADTPDNFQSRRPNTSFCFLDIRSPGLGDTAMYLCATSMRGQGKRNTEAFFGQGTRLTVV.

V usage is TRBV11-2 and J usage is TRBJ1-1; TRBD1 aligns across 10 bases. The CDR3 runs to 14 residues. V dropped 4 bases and J dropped 3; count of bases not matched to a gene: 2. Germline V gene lookup returns CDR1 SGHAT and CDR2 FQNNGV. The CDR3 DNA is TGTGCCAGCAGCTGGGGACAGGGGCACACTGAAGCTTTCTTT. It codes for CASSWGQGHTEAFF.

This clone was recorded only once. The rearrangement uses TRBV19 and TRBJ2-5; D possibly corresponds to TRBD2 (6 bases). The germline gives CDR1 LNHDA, CDR2 SQIVND (reference sequence). Trimming removed 6 bases from V and 1 base from J, with 12 bases in between. This CDR3 has 14 amino acids. CDR3 bases: TGTGCCAGTAGGAAGGGAGGATTCCAAGAGACCCAGTACTTC. Its translation is CASRKGGFQETQYF.

V and J are TRBV18 and TRBJ1-1; D is uncertain. The germline V gene encodes CDR1 KGHSH and CDR2 LQKENI. This CDR3 comprises 13 residues. Trimming took off 3 bases at V and 1 base at J, with 6 bases between the two ends. Written as DNA, the CDR3 is TGTGCCAGCTCACCCAGTGGGAACACTGAAGCTTTCTTT. It codes for CASSPSGNTEAFF. Combining the CDR3 with reference TRBV18 and TRBJ1-1 gives the whole variable domain NAGVMQNPRHLVRRRGQEARLRCSPMKGHSHVYWYRQLPEEGLKFMVYLQKENIIDESGMPKERFSAEFPKEGPSILRIQQVVRGDSAAYFCASSPSGNTEAFFGQGTRLTVV.

The chain combines TRBV6-6 with TRBJ2-1; weak D call: TRBD1 (6 bases). The germline V gene has CDR1 MNHNY and CDR2 SVGAGI (reference sequence). CDR3 length: 12 amino acids. In nucleotides, the CDR3 is TGTGGGAGCATGGGGGCTTACAATGAGCAGTTCTTC. Protein sequence: CGSMGAYNEQFF.

This chain uses TRBV28 with TRBJ2-5, with unresolved D. CDR3 length: 12 amino acids. CDR1 and CDR2 (germline): MDHEN, SYDVKM. V was trimmed by 6 bases and J by 3 bases, leaving 8 bases between them. CDR3 DNA: TGTGCCAGCAGGGCAGGAAAAGAGACCCAGTACTTC. Its translation: CASRAGKETQYF.

The V and J genes are TRBV28 and TRBJ2-1; unclear D gene. Germline CDR1 is MDHEN and CDR2 is SYDVKM. Trimming cost V 8 bases and J 10 bases, with 12 bases left between them. The CDR3 runs 11 residues. CDR3 sequence (DNA): TGTGCCAGCGAGCGCTATCCAGAGCAGTTCTTC. It codes for CASERYPEQFF.

The chain recombines TRBV9 with TRBJ1-5; tentatively, D is TRBD1 (5 bases). The CDR3 is 15 residues long. The V gene's germline CDR1 is SGDLS and CDR2 YYNGEE. Trimming pared 0 bases from V and 5 bases from J, leaving 12 bases between. In DNA form, the CDR3 reads TGTGCCAGCAGCGTAGGGGGTCAACAGGATCAGCCCCAGCATTTT. This encodes CASSVGGQQDQPQHF.

The genes are TRBV7-8 and TRBJ1-3; D may be TRBD1 (6 bases). V lost 2 bases to trimming and J lost 4 bases, with 18 bases between them. Germline loops: CDR1 SGHVS, CDR2 FQNEAQ. The CDR3 sequence is 17 residues long. The CDR3 protein is CASSLSRFRGPGNTIYF. The CDR3 DNA follows: TGTGCCAGCAGCTTATCCCGCTTCAGGGGACCGGGAAACACCATATATTTT.

The chain has TRBV7-2 and TRBJ1-2, with 8 bases aligning to TRBD1. Germline-derived CDR1 and CDR2 are SGHTA and FQGNSA. The J segment lost 5 bases and the V segment lost 2 bases, leaving 10 bases of the junction unmatched. The CDR3 consists of 16 residues. The CDR3, as DNA: TGTGCCAGCAGCTTAACTCCCGACAGGGGCGTTTATGGCTACACCTTC. Translated: CASSLTPDRGVYGYTF.